These 27 T cell receptor beta chains came from one sample sequenced in a study of Graves' ophthalmopathy and Graves' hyperthyroidism. RNA transcripts provided the template for amplifying TCR beta CDR3 regions. After a first-round RT-PCR with HTBI primers, a second-round multiplex PCR was run. TCRdb passed the multiplex PCR reads through MiXCR, listing each CDR3 protein once. The sample records 300,000 to 400,000 distinct CDR3 sequences, under 20% being singletons. Sequenced sample: peripheral blood. The receptor source for this set is an adult man with Graves' ophthalmopathy.

This clonotype was observed many times. The rearrangement links TRBV6-1 to TRBJ1-1; D is perhaps TRBD1 (6 bases). The CDR3 runs 15 residues. Germline V gives CDR1 MNHNS, CDR2 SASEGT. Trimming stripped 1 base from V and 4 bases from J, with 13 bases between. As DNA, the CDR3 is TGTGCCAGCAGTGAAGTGACAGGCAGAGGCACTGAAGCTTTCTTT. Its protein product is CASSEVTGRGTEAFF.

There are many counts of this clonotype. The J gene is TRBJ1-2, the V gene TRBV11-2; TRBD1 matches at 8 bases. Germline CDR1 is SGHAT and CDR2 is FQNNGV. With V trimmed by 3 bases and J by 1 base, 4 bases remained unmatched. This CDR3 is built from 15 residues. For the CDR3, the DNA is TGTGCCAGCAGCTTGGGACAGGCGGGTAACTATGGCTACACCTTC. This translates into CASSLGQAGNYGYTF.

This chain links TRBV6-2 or TRBV6-3 with TRBJ1-2; TRBD1 might be the D (5 bases). Trimming shortened V by 2 bases and J by 1 base, and 8 bases separated the two germline ends. Germline-derived CDR1 and CDR2 are MNHEY and SVGEGT. CDR3 size: 14 residues. The CDR3 loop is CASSYIQGNYGYTF. The CDR3 coding sequence is TGTGCCAGCAGTTACATCCAGGGTAACTATGGCTACACCTTC.

This clonotype was observed a few times. This chain connects TRBV15 to TRBJ2-5; 10 bases align to TRBD2. The CDR3 loop spans 14 amino acids. V gave up 5 bases and J gave up 2 bases; unmatched junction bases: 2. Germline CDR1 reads LNHNV; CDR2 reads YYDKDF (reference sequence). This CDR3 reads CATSLAGDQETQYF. CDR3 DNA: TGTGCCACCAGCCTAGCGGGAGATCAAGAGACCCAGTACTTC.

This clonotype was observed many times. The J gene is TRBJ1-1, the V gene TRBV24-1; TRBD1 might be the D (5 bases). The V gene lost 2 bases and the J gene lost 1 base, with 7 bases spanning the gap. The CDR3 sequence is 14 residues long. Germline V CDR1 and CDR2: KGHDR, SFDVKD. CDR3 sequence (DNA): TGTGCCACCAGTGATTCCGACAGGAACACTGAAGCTTTCTTT. Translated, it gives CATSDSDRNTEAFF.

Ten or more counts support this clonotype. The V gene is TRBV7-2, the J gene TRBJ1-3; D might be TRBD1 (5 bases). The germline gives CDR1 SGHTA, CDR2 FQGNSA. The CDR3 is 15 amino acids. Trimming left V 2 bases short and J 0 bases short, with 8 bases between. CDR3 sequence (DNA): TGTGCCAGCAGCTTATCCAGGGACTCTGGAAACACCATATATTTT. Amino acid sequence: CASSLSRDSGNTIYF.

V is TRBV6-4 and J is TRBJ2-7, with no clear D. The CDR3 extends over 15 amino acids. Trimming pared 7 bases from V and 6 bases from J, leaving 22 bases between. Germline CDR1 and CDR2: MRHNA and SNTAGT. The CDR3 protein is CASTITTRVGSEQYF. The CDR3 DNA reads as TGTGCCAGCACCATAACTACAAGGGTCGGATCCGAGCAGTACTTC.

This clonotype appeared many times. The chain couples TRBV27 to TRBJ2-7; 7 positions match TRBD1. Unmatched junction bases numbered 6, after V lost 7 bases and J lost 0 bases. The CDR3 extends over 14 amino acids. CDR1 MNHEY and CDR2 SMNVEV come from the germline V gene (reference sequence). CDR3 sequence (DNA): TGTGCCAGCACCCCGACAGGGTTCTCCTACGAGCAGTACTTC. It yields the protein CASTPTGFSYEQYF.

At least ten counts were recorded for this clonotype. The genes are TRBV20-1 and TRBJ1-1; D is ambiguous. This CDR3 spans 15 amino acids. CDR1 is DFQATT, CDR2 SNEGSKA, per germline (reference sequence). The germline V and J ends were trimmed by 6 bases and 0 bases, with 17 bases remaining between them. The CDR3 DNA follows: TGCAGTGCGCAGAGGGAAGGGTACTTGAACACTGAAGCTTTCTTT. It is translated as CSAQREGYLNTEAFF.

This clonotype was observed many times. One junction end disagrees with the germline gene, perhaps due to a read error. V usage is TRBV7-2 and J usage is TRBJ1-2; a weak D match, TRBD1 (5 bases). CDR3 length: 13 amino acids. CDR1 is SGHTA and CDR2 is FQGNSA in the germline V gene. The CDR3, as DNA: TGTGCCGGCAGCCCCCGGCAGGGCTATGGCTACACCTTC. This gives the protein CAGSPRQGYGYTF.

This clonotype was seen many times. J is TRBJ2-2 and V is TRBV7-2, with D possibly TRBD1 on 5 matching bases. V dropped 0 bases and J dropped 1 base, with 9 bases sitting between them. The CDR3 runs 16 residues. The germline V gene has CDR1 SGHTA and CDR2 FQGNSA. In nucleotides, the CDR3 is TGTGCCAGCAGCTTAGCCCAGGGAATGAACACCGGGGAGCTGTTTTTT. Its protein is CASSLAQGMNTGELFF. Supplemented by reference TRBV7-2 and TRBJ2-2, the full variable domain reads GAGVSQSPSNKVTEKGKDVELRCDPISGHTALYWYRQSLGQGLEFLIYFQGNSAPDKSGLPSDRFSAERTGGSVSTLTIQRTQQEDSAVYLCASSLAQGMNTGELFFGEGSRLTVL.

The sample holds many counts of this clonotype. This chain connects TRBV5-1 to TRBJ2-2, with D possibly TRBD2 on 5 matching bases. The V end was cut by 2 bases, the J end by 3 bases, with 14 bases between. The CDR3 extends over 16 amino acids. CDR1 is SGHRS and CDR2 is YFSETQ in the germline V gene. The CDR3 loop reads CASSLGGPTHTGELFF. The DNA for the CDR3 is TGCGCCAGCAGCTTAGGCGGGCCGACCCACACCGGGGAGCTGTTTTTT.

This clonotype was picked up many times. The chain couples TRBV10-3 to TRBJ2-3; D may be TRBD2 (6 bases). Germline values: CDR1 ENHRY, CDR2 SYGVKD. The CDR3 runs to 15 residues. Trimming took off 6 bases at V and 3 bases at J, with 16 bases between the two ends. The CDR3 region has the DNA TGTGCCATCAGGATGGGGGGAGTAAGGACAGATACGCAGTATTTT. Translating gives CAIRMGGVRTDTQYF.

This clonotype was seen many times. The chain employs TRBV18 and TRBJ2-7; TRBD2 agrees at 7 bases. Trimming at V came to 0 bases and at J to 5 bases, leaving 4 bases not matched to a gene. Looked up from germline, CDR1 is KGHSH and CDR2 is LQKENI. This CDR3 is 14 amino acids long. This CDR3 is CASSPPGGPHEQYF. The CDR3 nucleotides read TGTGCCAGCTCACCACCGGGAGGGCCCCACGAGCAGTACTTC.

At least ten counts were recorded for this clonotype. This rearrangement joins TRBV15 to TRBJ1-2; possibly TRBD1 for D (5 bases). Per germline, CDR1 LNHNV and CDR2 YYDKDF (reference sequence). The CDR3 spans 14 residues. Trimming removed 1 base at V and 3 bases at J, with 9 bases between. The CDR3 DNA follows: TGTGCCACCAGCAGAGGCAGGGCTGACTATGGCTACACCTTC. Encoded protein: CATSRGRADYGYTF.

The rearrangement uses TRBV7-2 and TRBJ2-5, with a tentative D call TRBD2 (7 bases). V dropped 1 base and J dropped 5 bases, with 14 bases sitting between them. The CDR3 sequence is 15 residues long. The germline V gene encodes CDR1 SGHTA and CDR2 FQGNSA. In nucleotides, the CDR3 is TGTGCCAGCAGCTTAGTTGGGGGGGCGCGTGAGACCCAGTACTTC. It is translated as CASSLVGGARETQYF.

The table lists this clonotype with many counts. This could be a read error, since a much larger clone is one nucleotide away. The chain recombines TRBV24-1 with TRBJ2-5; 14 nucleotides align to TRBD2. The CDR3 length is 16 residues. Germline V lookup: CDR1 KGHDR, CDR2 SFDVKD. CDR3 sequence reads: CATSDLGLAGVETRYF. In DNA, the CDR3 is TGTGCCACCAGTGACCTGGGACTAGCGGGAGTTGAGACCCGGTACTTC.

Many counts were recorded for this clonotype. V is TRBV30 and J is TRBJ1-5, with 8 bases fitting TRBD1. The CDR3 runs to 13 residues. Germline CDR1 GTSNPN, CDR2 SVGIG (reference sequence). V trimming: 5 bases; J trimming: 3 bases; junction bases outside the gene matches: 3. The DNA for the CDR3 is TGTGCCTGGGGACAGGGCTACAATCAGCCCCAGCATTTT. This encodes CAWGQGYNQPQHF. Together with reference TRBV30 and TRBJ1-5, the CDR3 gives the full variable domain: SQTIHQWPATLVQPVGSPLSLECTVEGTSNPNLYWYRQAAGRGLQLLFYSVGIGQISSEVPQNLSASRPQDRQFILSSKKLLLSDSGFYLCAWGQGYNQPQHFGDGTRLSIL.

This clonotype has at least ten counts. The CDR3 spells CASSYHAGNEQYF. The CDR3 region has the DNA TGTGCCAGCAGTTACCACGCTGGGAACGAGCAGTACTTC. V is TRBV6-5 and J is TRBJ2-7, with D hard to call. CDR3 length: 13 amino acids. V shed 2 bases and J shed 5 bases, with 10 bases lying between them. Germline loops: CDR1 MNHEY, CDR2 SVGAGI.

Many counts were recorded for this clonotype. The chain couples TRBV15 to TRBJ1-2; D gene ambiguous. The ends were cut back, 0 bases at V and 4 bases at J, with 6 bases in the middle. Germline loops: CDR1 LNHNV, CDR2 YYDKDF (reference sequence). CDR3 length: 13 amino acids. The CDR3 here is CATSRDTGYGYTF. Written as DNA, the CDR3 is TGTGCCACCAGCAGAGATACGGGCTATGGCTACACCTTC.

This chain joins TRBV28 and TRBJ2-7, with 7 positions matching TRBD2. The CDR3 is made up of 14 amino acids. V gave up 4 bases and J gave up 2 bases; unmatched junction bases: 5. Looked up from germline, CDR1 is MDHEN and CDR2 is SYDVKM. The CDR3 DNA reads TGTGCCAGCAGTTATGCGGGAGAGGCCTACGAGCAGTACTTC. The encoded protein is CASSYAGEAYEQYF. The full variable domain, rest sourced from reference TRBV28 and TRBJ2-7, is DVKVTQSSRYLVKRTGEKVFLECVQDMDHENMFWYRQDPGLGLRLIYFSYDVKMKEKGDIPEGYSVSREKKERFSLILESASTNQTSMYLCASSYAGEAYEQYFGPGTRLTVT.

This clonotype was detected many times. The CDR3 here is CSARGQVEETQYF. CDR3 DNA: TGCAGTGCTAGGGGACAGGTGGAAGAGACCCAGTACTTC. The chain links TRBV20-1 to TRBJ2-5; 8 nucleotides agree with TRBD1. The CDR3 consists of 13 residues. Per germline, CDR1 DFQATT and CDR2 SNEGSKA (reference sequence). V lost 3 bases to trimming and J lost 3 bases; unmatched junction nucleotides: 3.

In this sample, this clonotype turned up many times. The genes are TRBV27 and TRBJ1-1, with a tentative D call TRBD1 (6 bases). The CDR3 consists of 16 residues. The germline gives CDR1 MNHEY, CDR2 SMNVEV (reference sequence). Trimming removed 3 bases at V and 6 bases at J, with 20 bases between. The CDR3 sequence: CASSFYSGGRLSEAFF. The CDR3 nucleotides are TGTGCCAGCAGTTTCTATTCGGGGGGCAGGTTATCTGAAGCTTTCTTT.

This clonotype occurred many times. The chain employs TRBV2 and TRBJ2-7; D is unclear. Germline CDR1 reads SNHLY; CDR2 reads FYNNEI. V was trimmed by 8 bases and J by 1 base, leaving 6 bases between them. The CDR3 is 11 residues long. The CDR3 DNA is TGTGCCAGCCAAGAGTCCTACGAGCAGTACTTC. This codes for CASQESYEQYF.

The chain combines TRBV7-8 with TRBJ2-1; TRBD2 matches 8 bases. The V gene's germline CDR1 is SGHVS and CDR2 FQNEAQ. The length of the CDR3 is 16 residues. The ends lost 4 bases at V and 7 bases at J; junction bases unmatched: 12. This chain's CDR3 is CASSSIGLAGLNEQFF. The CDR3 DNA reads as TGTGCCAGCAGCTCCATCGGGCTAGCGGGTTTAAATGAGCAGTTCTTC.

This clonotype was recorded many times. The rearrangement joins TRBV6-1 to TRBJ1-2, with 9 bases aligning to TRBD1. CDR3 size: 13 residues. V was clipped by 6 bases and J by 9 bases; unmatched bases: 8. Germline V gene data show CDR1 as MNHNS and CDR2 as SASEGT. The CDR3 loop is CASSWDRERSYTF. The CDR3 DNA reads TGTGCCAGCAGCTGGGACAGGGAAAGGAGCTACACCTTC.

In its sample, this clonotype was seen many times. The chain carries TRBV5-1 and TRBJ2-5, with 7 bases fitting TRBD1. The CDR3 spans 15 residues. The V and J ends lost 3 bases and 0 bases, in that order; junction bases with no gene match: 5. Per germline, CDR1 SGHRS and CDR2 YFSETQ. CDR3 nucleotide sequence: TGCGCCAGCAGCTCGACAGGGCCGTACCAAGAGACCCAGTACTTC. It specifies CASSSTGPYQETQYF.